The T cell receptor beta chain under discussion was sequenced for a study of CXCR3-negative and CXCR3-positive naive CD8 T cells. A remark on this clonotype: Its cognate antigen is unknown.

Study findings and constraints: Against CXCR3-negative naive cells, CXCR3-positive naive cells showed more hydrophobic TRB CDR3s. TRBV-TRBJ usage was similar across naive CXCR3 subsets but distinct in memory cells.

A few hundred thousand cells per CD8+ T cell subset were flow-sorted in triplicate. CD45RO-CCR7+CD27+CD95- was the phenotype of naive CD8+ T cells. CDR1 and CDR2 from the germline V gene are LGHNA and YSLEER. This CDR3 spans 16 amino acids. TRB cDNA libraries were made by UMI-labeled 5' RACE. TCRdb reprocessed the 5' RACE reads, with one entry per CDR3 protein and no DNA. This repertoire includes 90,000 to 150,000 distinct CDR3 sequences. This chain joins TRBV4-3 and TRBJ2-1; without DNA, the TCRdb call of TRBD1 cannot be checked. The specimen sequenced was naive CXCR3+ CD8+ T cells from blood. Sample subset: CD45RO-CCR7+CD27+CD95- naive CD8+ T cells expressing CXCR3 (TNR3+). This sequence was found in a human donor in good health. Some clones in this sample may be carry-over from other donors' samples. This CDR3 is CASSQDGTAIYNEQFF.